Listed below are T cell receptor beta chains from one sample, sequenced in a study of T-cell reconstitution after alpha-beta-depleted transplantation in children. Via MiXCR, TCRdb re-called the PCR reads, giving one row per CDR3 protein. This table holds a few hundred thousand distinct CDR3 sequences, 10% found once. The sample consisted of PBMCs, taken before TCRalphabeta/CD19-depleted stem cell transplant. Every receptor here comes from a boy in the first two years of life with acute myeloid leukemia, due to receive a stem cell transplant. CDR3s include the opening cysteine and the closing phenylalanine or tryptophan.

j_call: TRBJ2-3; v_call: TRBV18; cdr3_aa: CASSPKSGTSTDTQYF
j_call: TRBJ1-5; v_call: TRBV4-3; cdr3_aa: CASSQDSSRYQPQHF
j_call: TRBJ2-1; v_call: TRBV12-3/TRBV12-4; cdr3_aa: CASSLVGLAQNEQFF
j_call: TRBJ2-7; v_call: TRBV7-9; cdr3_aa: CASSLASGSYHEQYF
j_call: TRBJ2-7; v_call: TRBV12-3/TRBV12-4; cdr3_aa: CASSPQPGRYEQYF
j_call: TRBJ2-7; v_call: TRBV20-1; cdr3_aa: CSASRFGGPSYGQYF
j_call: TRBJ1-1; v_call: TRBV29-1; cdr3_aa: CSVDHRGLTEAFF
j_call: TRBJ2-5; v_call: TRBV11-2; cdr3_aa: CASSFGGTSQETQYF
j_call: TRBJ1-5; v_call: TRBV7-2; cdr3_aa: CSSSLTGTARQPQHF
j_call: TRBJ2-5; v_call: TRBV19; cdr3_aa: CASSIQGETQYF
j_call: TRBJ1-1; v_call: TRBV20-1; cdr3_aa: CSARVRATGTEAFF
j_call: TRBJ2-2; v_call: TRBV7-3; cdr3_aa: CASSSRTTNTGELFF
j_call: TRBJ2-2; v_call: TRBV6-4; cdr3_aa: CASSPRTDTTGELFF
j_call: TRBJ1-1; v_call: TRBV12-3/TRBV12-4; cdr3_aa: CASSFQNMNTEAFF
j_call: TRBJ1-4; v_call: TRBV7-2; cdr3_aa: CASSPKGGGSWEKLFF
j_call: TRBJ2-3; v_call: TRBV12-3/TRBV12-4; cdr3_aa: CASSWGWDRRITDTQYF
j_call: TRBJ2-7; v_call: TRBV27; cdr3_aa: CASSLSRAAEQYF
j_call: TRBJ2-7; v_call: TRBV14; cdr3_aa: CASSHRGYYEQYF
j_call: TRBJ1-1; v_call: TRBV20-1; cdr3_aa: CSAPGQGNTEAFF
j_call: TRBJ1-2; v_call: TRBV27; cdr3_aa: CASSLRGQGGNYGYTF
j_call: TRBJ2-7; v_call: TRBV7-2; cdr3_aa: CASSLRAGVVYEQYF
j_call: TRBJ2-1; v_call: TRBV6-5; cdr3_aa: CASSYSRTTGYNEQFF
j_call: TRBJ2-1; v_call: TRBV28; cdr3_aa: CASTDLAVYNEQFF
j_call: TRBJ2-1; v_call: TRBV20-1; cdr3_aa: CSARDLTSGGFGSYNEQFF
j_call: TRBJ2-7; v_call: TRBV11-3; cdr3_aa: CASSSRTVSSYEQYF
j_call: TRBJ2-2; v_call: TRBV7-9; cdr3_aa: CAFSGVNTGELFF
j_call: TRBJ2-1; v_call: TRBV11-2; cdr3_aa: CASSLGTGIYNEQFF
j_call: TRBJ2-3; v_call: TRBV7-2; cdr3_aa: CASSLEQSSTDTQYF
j_call: TRBJ2-7; v_call: TRBV5-1; cdr3_aa: CASNPGTGPSYEQYF
j_call: TRBJ2-1; v_call: TRBV20-1; cdr3_aa: CSARGAGVNEQFF
j_call: TRBJ2-7; v_call: TRBV20-1; cdr3_aa: CSARVSGTLYEQYF
j_call: TRBJ2-3; v_call: TRBV5-5; cdr3_aa: CASSPNLAGGTDTQYF
j_call: TRBJ2-3; v_call: TRBV11-2; cdr3_aa: CASSAQRQGRGTQYF
j_call: TRBJ2-7; v_call: TRBV5-1; cdr3_aa: CASSLSAFSGYEQYF
j_call: TRBJ2-1; v_call: TRBV12-3/TRBV12-4; cdr3_aa: CASSLLGTRVYNEQFF
j_call: TRBJ2-1; v_call: TRBV6-5; cdr3_aa: CASSYSPGTGAVGQFF
j_call: TRBJ2-7; v_call: TRBV10-3; cdr3_aa: CAIKTPRGYEQYF
j_call: TRBJ1-1; v_call: TRBV4-1; cdr3_aa: CASSRLRVLNTEAFF
j_call: TRBJ2-3; v_call: TRBV11-2; cdr3_aa: CASSFRLTDTQYF
j_call: TRBJ2-3; v_call: TRBV7-2; cdr3_aa: CASSPGLASDTQYF
j_call: TRBJ1-5; v_call: TRBV6-2/TRBV6-3; cdr3_aa: CASSYGGQRNQPQHF
j_call: TRBJ2-3; v_call: TRBV12-3/TRBV12-4; cdr3_aa: CASSWTNTDTQYF
j_call: TRBJ2-5; v_call: TRBV2; cdr3_aa: CASRPGQIKETQYF
j_call: TRBJ2-1; v_call: TRBV19; cdr3_aa: CASSENYIAYNEQFF
j_call: TRBJ2-1; v_call: TRBV20-1; cdr3_aa: CSAWVGAGGDNEQFF
j_call: TRBJ2-5; v_call: TRBV24-1; cdr3_aa: CATAADQETQYF
j_call: TRBJ1-6; v_call: TRBV25-1; cdr3_aa: CASSESKGWALHF
j_call: TRBJ2-1; v_call: TRBV27; cdr3_aa: CASSNTGGHYNEQFF
j_call: TRBJ2-3; v_call: TRBV20-1; cdr3_aa: CSARPRAKGSTDTQYF
j_call: TRBJ2-5; v_call: TRBV7-3; cdr3_aa: CASSSQGSGETQYF
j_call: TRBJ1-1; v_call: TRBV5-6; cdr3_aa: CASSWGPVNTEAFF
j_call: TRBJ2-3; v_call: TRBV5-1; cdr3_aa: CASSLVPSGRTDTQYF
j_call: TRBJ2-5; v_call: TRBV4-2; cdr3_aa: CASSQNIGGFQETQYF
j_call: TRBJ2-7; v_call: TRBV6-1; cdr3_aa: CASTEVAGSYEQYF
j_call: TRBJ2-4; v_call: TRBV4-3; cdr3_aa: CASSQEGGKNIQYF
j_call: TRBJ2-7; v_call: TRBV4-3; cdr3_aa: CASSQIRANSYEQYF
j_call: TRBJ2-5; v_call: TRBV7-9; cdr3_aa: CASSPRLAGGPETQYF
j_call: TRBJ2-2; v_call: TRBV7-6; cdr3_aa: CASSLGKGNTGELFF
j_call: TRBJ2-5; v_call: TRBV28; cdr3_aa: CASSRGQGRETQYF
j_call: TRBJ1-5; v_call: TRBV7-2; cdr3_aa: CASSLALSPSQPQHF